This TCR beta chain is from a study of Tregs in tolerant kidney transplant recipients. Study-level findings and limits: Donor-specific Treg expansion exceeded global Treg expansion in tolerant patients, suggesting antigen drive. Nucleotide sequences could not be compared across some patients' samples due to primer changes.

Details on this clone: The antigen remains undetermined.

Profiled with immunoSEQ multiplex PCR; TCRdb holds only in-frame clones, not every one. The sample has around 64,000 clones; 70% to 90% are singletons. Recipients received nonmyeloablative bone marrow transplants from related graft donors, with transient mixed chimerism. Unstimulated Tregs (CD4+CD25+CD127-) and CD4+CD25- non-Tregs were sorted from PBMCs. The starting material was CD4+ T cells from blood (PBMCs), obtained 6 months after the transplant. The sequence derives from a human patient who received a combined kidney and bone marrow transplant. A share of the T cells may be of graft donor origin.

DNA of the CDR3: TGTGCCAGCAGTTTACCGAATGAAAAACTGTTTTTT. Amino acids: CASSLPNEKLFF. The chain uses TRBV27 and TRBJ1-4; D is unresolved. Per germline, CDR1 MNHEY and CDR2 SMNVEV (reference sequence). The CDR3 runs 12 residues. V was clipped by 2 bases and J by 5 bases, with 3 bases between them.